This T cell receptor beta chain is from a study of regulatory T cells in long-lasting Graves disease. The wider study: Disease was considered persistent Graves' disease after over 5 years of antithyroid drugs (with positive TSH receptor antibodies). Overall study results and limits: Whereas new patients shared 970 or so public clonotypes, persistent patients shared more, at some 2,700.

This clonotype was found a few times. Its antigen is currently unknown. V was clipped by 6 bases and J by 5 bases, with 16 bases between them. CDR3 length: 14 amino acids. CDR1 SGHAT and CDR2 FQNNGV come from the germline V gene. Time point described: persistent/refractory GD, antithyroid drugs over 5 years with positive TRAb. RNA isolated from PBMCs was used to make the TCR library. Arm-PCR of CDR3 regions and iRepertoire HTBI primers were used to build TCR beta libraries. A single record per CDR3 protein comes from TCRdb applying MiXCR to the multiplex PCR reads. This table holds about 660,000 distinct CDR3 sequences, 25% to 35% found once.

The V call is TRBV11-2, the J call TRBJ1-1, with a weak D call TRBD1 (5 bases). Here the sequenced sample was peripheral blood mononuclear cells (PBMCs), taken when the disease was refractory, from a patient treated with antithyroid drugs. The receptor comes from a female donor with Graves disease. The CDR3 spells CASRFAGRGTEAFF. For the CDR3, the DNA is TGTGCCAGCAGATTTGCAGGGAGAGGAACTGAAGCTTTCTTT.